These T cell receptor beta chains were read from a single sample in a study of blood T cell repertoires in COVID-19. The method was immunoSEQ multiplex PCR; TCRdb's version includes in-frame clones alone and lacks a portion of them. The sample yields 80,000 or so clones, approximately 89% seen once. The sample comprised peripheral blood. These receptors all stem from a man aged 45-65 years with acute or convalescent COVID-19. Each CDR3 is given with its conserved first and last residue. A D gene is named only where the DNA matches it firmly. Size is stated for part of the rows, as once, few or many counts, or as a class when the clone is expanded.

-,-,TRBV6-5,TRBJ1-5,TGTGCCAGCAGTTACTCCTCGGGATCTAATCAGCCCCAGCATTTT,CASSYSSGSNQPQHF
-,TRBD1,TRBV28,TRBJ1-1,TGTGCCAGCAGACTCCCGGGACAGGGTCATCCTGAAGCTTTCTTT,CASRLPGQGHPEAFF
-,TRBD1,TRBV11-3,TRBJ2-1,TGTGCCAGCAGCTTTCGGACAGGCCCAGGGGACAATGAGCAGTTCTTC,CASSFRTGPGDNEQFF
-,-,TRBV19,TRBJ2-4,TGTGCCAGTAGTATATGGGGGGAAGCCAAAAACATTCAGTACTTC,CASSIWGEAKNIQYF
-,-,TRBV27,TRBJ1-1,TGTGCCAGCAGTTTATCGAGGCAGGGGAAGACCGAAGCTTTCTTT,CASSLSRQGKTEAFF
-,-,TRBV7-2,TRBJ1-1,TGTGCCAGCAGTCGTCAGGGGATGAACACTGAAGCTTTCTTT,CASSRQGMNTEAFF
-,-,TRBV5-5,TRBJ2-1,TGTGCCAGCAGCTCCCAGACTAGTGGGTACAATGAGCAGTTCTTC,CASSSQTSGYNEQFF
-,-,TRBV28,TRBJ1-2,TGTGCCAGCAGTACAGGCATCTCTAACTATGGCTACACCTTC,CASSTGISNYGYTF
-,TRBD2,TRBV2,TRBJ2-5,TGTGCCACCGCGGTACTTAGCGGGGAGGAGACCCAGTACTTC,CATAVLSGEETQYF
-,TRBD1,TRBV2,TRBJ1-1,TGTGCCAGCATCTCAGGACAGGGGATGAACACTGAAGCTTTCTTT,CASISGQGMNTEAFF
-,-,TRBV18,TRBJ1-1,TGTGCCAGCTCACCTCTCCCCCGGGGAGGGGCCACTGAAGCTTTCTTT,CASSPLPRGGATEAFF
-,-,TRBV9,TRBJ2-2,TGTGCCAGCAGCCCGAGCCCAGGGGCGAACACCGGGGAGCTGTTTTTT,CASSPSPGANTGELFF
-,TRBD1,TRBV5-1,TRBJ2-5,TGCGCCAGCAGCTTGTATCGAGGGACAGGGAATCAAGAGACCCAGTACTTC,CASSLYRGTGNQETQYF
-,-,TRBV14,TRBJ1-6,TGTGCCAGCAGCACAGGGTCCTATAATTCACCCCTCCACTTT,CASSTGSYNSPLHF
-,-,TRBV7-3,TRBJ1-1,TGTGCCAGCAGCTCACAGGGATCAGGCACTGAAGCTTTCTTT,CASSSQGSGTEAFF
once,-,TRBV6-6,TRBJ1-1,TGTGCCAGCAGCCCTGCAGGGCGGAACACTGAAGCTTTCTTT,CASSPAGRNTEAFF
-,-,TRBV18,TRBJ2-5,TGTGCCAGCTCACCATCCAGGCAAGAGACCCAGTACTTC,CASSPSRQETQYF
-,TRBD2,TRBV7-2,TRBJ2-1,TGTGCCAGCAGCTTAGCGTCCACTAGCGGGAGAACTGAGCAGTTCTTC,CASSLASTSGRTEQFF
-,-,TRBV4-1,TRBJ1-1,TGCGCCAGCAGCCAAGGACCAGGGGATCGCACTGAAGCTTTCTTT,CASSQGPGDRTEAFF
once,TRBD2,TRBV7-8,TRBJ2-1,TGTGCCAGCAGCCCAAAGACTAGCGGTTACAATGAGCAGTTCTTC,CASSPKTSGYNEQFF
-,TRBD2,TRBV19,TRBJ2-1,TGTGCCAGTAGTATACGGCGACTAGCAGGGTACTACAATGAGCAGTTCTTC,CASSIRRLAGYYNEQFF
-,-,TRBV2,TRBJ1-1,TGTGCCAGCAGTTCCCAAATGGGGGCACTGCTTGAAGCTTTCTTT,CASSSQMGALLEAFF
-,TRBD2,TRBV9,TRBJ2-1,TGTGCCAGCAGCGTGTCTGGCGGGGGGGCCTGGGATGAGCAGTTCTTC,CASSVSGGGAWDEQFF
-,TRBD2,TRBV27,TRBJ2-5,TGTGCCAGCAGTTCTCTTAGCGGGGAGGAGACCCAGTACTTC,CASSSLSGEETQYF
-,-,TRBV19,TRBJ1-1,TGTGCCACCTGGGAGGGGGGAGCGAACACTGAAGCTTTCTTT,CATWEGGANTEAFF
-,TRBD1,TRBV7-2,TRBJ1-5,TGTGCCAGCAGCTTAGAGACAGGGTTGGGGCAGCCCCAGCATTTT,CASSLETGLGQPQHF
-,-,TRBV12-3/TRBV12-4,TRBJ2-3,TGTGCCAGCAGTTGGGGCGCCACAGATACGCAGTATTTT,CASSWGATDTQYF
-,-,TRBV5-6,TRBJ2-2,TGTGCCAGCAGCTTGTTTGTACTGTCTCCGGTTGAGCTGTTTTTT,CASSLFVLSPVELFF
once,-,TRBV3-1/TRBV3-2,TRBJ1-2,TGTGCCAGCAGCCAAGATGTATTGAGAGGTCTGGCCTTC,CASSQDVLRGLAF
-,-,TRBV3-1/TRBV3-2,TRBJ1-3,TGTGCCAGCAGCTCTGACTCCTCTGGAAACACCATATATTTT,CASSSDSSGNTIYF
-,-,TRBV19,TRBJ2-7,TGTGCCAGTAGTATCGTGACAGGCAGCTCCTACGAGCAGTACTTC,CASSIVTGSSYEQYF